The rows below give T cell receptor beta chains drawn from one sample of a study of T-cell memory formation after mild COVID-19. TCRdb used MiXCR to reprocess the 5' RACE reads, holding one entry per CDR3 protein. The sample holds 250,000 or so distinct CDR3 sequences, over 15% seen once. Input material: PBMCs or a T cell subset sorted from them (not recorded which). Every receptor here comes from a man aged 18-30 years who had mild COVID-19 (a few samples of this study predate the infection). Cell type and time point are not known. Each CDR3 is given with its conserved first and last residue. A D gene is named only where the DNA matches it firmly. Clone size is shown for a subset of rows, as once, few, many or a class of expanded clone.

few | TRBJ2-5 | TRBV12-3/TRBV12-4 | - | CASRLLQGYSQETQYF | TGTGCCAGCCGGCTCCTACAGGGATACAGCCAGGAGACCCAGTACTTC
- | TRBJ2-3 | TRBV5-1 | TRBD2 | CASSLEAGDPTDTQYF | TGCGCCAGCAGCTTGGAAGCGGGGGACCCCACAGATACGCAGTATTTT
- | TRBJ1-5 | TRBV5-1 | - | CASSLPGVGQPQHF | TGCGCCAGCAGCTTGCCCGGGGTAGGACAGCCCCAGCATTTT
- | TRBJ1-5 | TRBV7-2 | - | CASSKTVSNQPQHF | TGTGCCAGCAGCAAGACAGTTAGCAATCAGCCCCAGCATTTT
- | TRBJ1-2 | TRBV5-5 | TRBD1 | CASSLPGTGNGYTF | TGTGCCAGCAGCCTACCCGGGACAGGGAATGGCTACACCTTC
few | TRBJ1-2 | TRBV12-3/TRBV12-4 | TRBD1 | CASLGGRRAEYGYTF | TGTGCCAGCTTAGGGGGCAGGAGGGCGGAATATGGCTACACCTTC
- | TRBJ1-2 | TRBV7-2 | - | CASRLPWGYGYTF | TGTGCCAGCAGGCTCCCTTGGGGCTATGGCTACACCTTC
- | TRBJ2-6 | TRBV28 | - | CASSLFYQGSGANVLTF | TGTGCCAGCAGTTTATTTTACCAGGGGTCTGGGGCCAACGTCCTGACTTTC
few | TRBJ2-3 | TRBV7-3 | - | CASSLSGGAGADTQYF | TGTGCCAGCAGCTTATCTGGGGGCGCGGGCGCAGATACGCAGTATTTT
- | TRBJ2-1 | TRBV5-6 | TRBD2 | CASSLVLLAGSYNEQFF | TGTGCCAGCAGCTTGGTGTTACTAGCGGGCTCCTACAATGAGCAGTTCTTC
- | TRBJ2-5 | TRBV12-3/TRBV12-4 | - | CASRRAAETQYF | TGTGCCAGCAGGAGGGCTGCGGAGACCCAGTACTTC
- | TRBJ2-2 | TRBV7-3 | TRBD2 | CASSTDAGETNTGELFF | TGTGCCAGCAGCACAGATGCGGGGGAGACGAACACCGGGGAGCTGTTTTTT
- | TRBJ2-5 | TRBV7-9 | - | CASSGGQTQYF | TGTGCCAGCAGCGGGGGACAGACCCAGTACTTC
- | TRBJ1-5 | TRBV5-1 | - | CASREQANQPQHF | TGCGCCAGCAGAGAACAGGCGAATCAGCCCCAGCATTTT
few | TRBJ2-1 | TRBV3-1 | TRBD2 | CASSHDSGVPYNEQFF | TGTGCCAGCAGCCACGATAGCGGGGTCCCCTACAATGAGCAGTTCTTC
- | TRBJ2-5 | TRBV7-2 | TRBD1 | CASSWGQGGGETQYF | TGTGCCAGCAGCTGGGGACAGGGCGGAGGGGAGACCCAGTACTTC
few | TRBJ1-1 | TRBV5-1 | - | CASSLDGGPTEAFF | TGCGCCAGCAGCTTGGACGGGGGACCCACTGAAGCTTTCTTT
- | TRBJ1-1 | TRBV5-1 | TRBD1 | CASSLTGTGAFF | TGCGCCAGCAGCCTAACCGGGACAGGAGCTTTCTTT
few | TRBJ2-5 | TRBV29-1 | - | CSVHGAETQYF | TGCAGCGTTCACGGGGCAGAGACCCAGTACTTC
few | TRBJ2-7 | TRBV2 | - | CASSPLDGYSYEQYF | TGTGCCAGCAGTCCACTCGACGGGTACTCCTACGAGCAGTACTTC
- | TRBJ2-7 | TRBV9 | TRBD1 | CASSVGQGRSYEQYF | TGTGCCAGCAGCGTAGGACAGGGGCGTTCCTACGAGCAGTACTTC
few | TRBJ1-1 | TRBV6-1 | - | CASSEVVKGGGEAFF | TGTGCCAGCAGTGAAGTCGTCAAGGGGGGCGGTGAAGCTTTCTTT
few | TRBJ2-5 | TRBV4-3 | - | CASSQDWVGETQYF | TGCGCCAGCAGCCAAGATTGGGTAGGCGAGACCCAGTACTTC
many | TRBJ2-1 | TRBV4-2 | TRBD2 | CASSQALLAGGHNEQFF | TGTGCCAGCAGCCAAGCCTTACTAGCGGGGGGACACAATGAGCAGTTCTTC
few | TRBJ2-3 | TRBV24-1 | - | CATSDAQGRADTQYF | TGTGCCACCAGTGATGCGCAGGGGAGGGCAGATACGCAGTATTTT
few | TRBJ1-4 | TRBV4-1 | - | CASSLSPGREKLFF | TGCGCCAGCAGTCTTTCCCCAGGGAGGGAAAAACTGTTTTTT
- | TRBJ2-2 | TRBV5-6 | - | CASSLELGGRNTGELFF | TGTGCCAGCAGCTTGGAACTCGGGGGCCGAAACACCGGGGAGCTGTTTTTT
- | TRBJ2-1 | TRBV3-1 | - | CASSQDAQGRVGQFF | TGTGCCAGCAGCCAAGATGCACAGGGGAGGGTCGGGCAGTTCTTC
few | TRBJ2-1 | TRBV2 | - | CASVWKSYNEQFF | TGTGCCAGCGTTTGGAAATCCTACAATGAGCAGTTCTTC
few | TRBJ2-3 | TRBV6-5 | TRBD1 | CASRPQGSVDTQYF | TGTGCCAGCAGACCACAGGGGTCAGTCGATACGCAGTATTTT
- | TRBJ1-5 | TRBV3-1 | TRBD1 | CASSQGGQGSQPQHF | TGTGCCAGCAGCCAAGGGGGACAGGGGTCTCAGCCCCAGCATTTT